These 32 T cell receptor beta chains share one sample of origin, sequenced in a study of blood T cell repertoires in COVID-19. Using immunoSEQ multiplex PCR, the repertoire was profiled, and TCRdb retains in-frame clones only, with some absent. The table has approximately 200,000 clones, approximately 84% seen once. Sequenced input: peripheral blood. All receptors derive from a woman in her 30s who had recovered from COVID-19.

V gene TRBV12-3 or TRBV12-4 combines with J gene TRBJ1-1, with D possibly TRBD1 on 5 matching bases. The length of the CDR3 is 13 residues. Trimming removed 5 bases from V and 3 bases from J, with 10 bases in between. CDR3 sequence (DNA): TGTGCCAGCAGTCCTTGGGGGGACACTGAAGCTTTCTTT. Its protein product is CASSPWGDTEAFF.

The chain couples TRBV28 to TRBJ1-2; 8 positions match TRBD1. CDR1 is MDHEN and CDR2 is SYDVKM in the germline V gene. The CDR3 contains 13 residues. After removal of 6 bases from V and 5 bases from J, the junction contained 5 bases not matched to a gene. CDR3 DNA sequence: TGTGCCAGCAGCGCAGGGGGCGGGTATGGCTACACCTTC. It encodes CASSAGGGYGYTF.

The chain carries TRBV9 and TRBJ2-3, with D possibly TRBD2 on 5 matching bases. With 0 bases removed from V and 2 bases from J, the gap between germline ends came to 10 bases. The CDR3 totals 15 residues. Germline lookup yields CDR1 SGDLS and CDR2 YYNGEE. CDR3 sequence: CASSVVGVNTDTQYF. DNA for the CDR3: TGTGCCAGCAGCGTAGTGGGAGTCAACACAGATACGCAGTATTTT.

The V and J genes are TRBV5-1 and TRBJ2-7, with 8 positions matching TRBD1. This CDR3 region has 15 residues. The trim removed 1 base at V and 3 bases at J, leaving 6 bases unmatched. The germline V gene encodes CDR1 SGHRS and CDR2 YFSETQ. The CDR3 DNA follows: TGCGCCAGCAGCTTGTCAGGGGGCTACCTCTACGAGCAGTACTTC. It encodes CASSLSGGYLYEQYF. Using reference TRBV5-1 and TRBJ2-7 for the parts outside the CDR3, the full variable domain is KAGVTQTPRYLIKTRGQQVTLSCSPISGHRSVSWYQQTPGQGLQFLFEYFSETQRNKGNFPGRFSGRQFSNSRSEMNVSTLELGDSALYLCASSLSGGYLYEQYFGPGTRLTVT.

This chain's CDR3 is CASTSRDRGPDTQYF. In DNA, the CDR3 is TGTGCCAGCACCTCCCGGGACAGGGGACCAGATACGCAGTATTTT. This chain uses TRBV5-4 with TRBJ2-3; 10 bases match TRBD1. Trimming at V came to 6 bases and at J to 4 bases, leaving 8 bases not matched to a gene. Germline V gives CDR1 SGHNT, CDR2 YYREEE (reference sequence). This CDR3 comprises 15 residues.

This clone appeared a single time. This rearrangement joins TRBV28 to TRBJ1-5; the match to TRBD1 covers 7 bases. V lost 6 bases, J lost 5 bases, and 7 bases stayed unmatched. From germline, CDR1 is MDHEN and CDR2 SYDVKM. The CDR3 runs 14 residues. The CDR3 loop reads CASSPGQAYQPQHF. CDR3 in DNA: TGTGCCAGCAGCCCTGGACAGGCCTATCAGCCCCAGCATTTT.

This CDR3 is CATSDLKFSRDNEQFF. The CDR3 nucleotides read TGTGCCACCAGTGATTTGAAGTTTTCGCGAGACAATGAGCAGTTCTTC. The chain has TRBV24-1 and TRBJ2-1; D gene uncertain. This CDR3 region has 16 residues. Looked up from germline, CDR1 is KGHDR and CDR2 is SFDVKD. Trimming left V 0 bases short and J 5 bases short, with 13 bases between.

The chain combines TRBV2 with TRBJ1-5; TRBD1 matches at 7 bases. The CDR3 contains 14 residues. Germline CDR1 and CDR2: SNHLY and FYNNEI. The junction had 7 bases not matched to a gene; V was cut back by 6 bases and J by 5 bases. The CDR3 protein is CASSTDREDQPQHF. CDR3 DNA: TGTGCCAGCAGCACTGACAGGGAGGATCAGCCCCAGCATTTT.

The chain couples TRBV2 to TRBJ1-2; 8 positions match TRBD1. The V gene's germline CDR1 is SNHLY and CDR2 FYNNEI. V trimming: 4 bases; J trimming: 1 base; junction bases outside the gene matches: 11. The CDR3 totals 17 residues. The CDR3 here is CASSAPGQATLNYGYTF. DNA for the CDR3: TGTGCCAGCAGTGCGCCGGGACAGGCTACCCTTAACTATGGCTACACCTTC.

V and J are TRBV12-3 or TRBV12-4 and TRBJ1-6; tentatively, D is TRBD1 (6 bases). V lost 6 bases and J 8 bases, leaving 11 bases between the germline ends. This CDR3 has 13 amino acids. The CDR3 bases are TGTGCCAGCAGCGAGGGGGGGTATTCACCCCTCCACTTT. As protein: CASSEGGYSPLHF.

The genes are TRBV19 and TRBJ1-1; the D is unclear. This CDR3 is 18 amino acids long. From germline, CDR1 is LNHDA and CDR2 SQIVND (reference sequence). V was shortened by 1 base and J by 1 base, with 19 bases between the two germline ends. The CDR3 region is CASSIVGQFSWANTEAFF. DNA of the CDR3: TGTGCCAGTAGTATAGTTGGGCAGTTCAGTTGGGCGAACACTGAAGCTTTCTTT.

The chain uses TRBV5-6 and TRBJ1-6; TRBD1 matches 9 bases. The CDR3 is 15 amino acids. Germline-derived CDR1 and CDR2 are SGHDT and YYEEEE. Trimming took 0 bases from V and 8 from J; bases not matched to a gene: 3. This chain's CDR3 is CASSLVGTGHSPLHF. The CDR3 DNA sequence: TGTGCCAGCAGCTTGGTAGGGACAGGGCATTCACCCCTCCACTTT.

The chain joins TRBV5-4 to TRBJ2-2; 14 bases map to TRBD2. The CDR3 spans 16 residues. Looked up from germline, CDR1 is SGHNT and CDR2 is YYREEE (reference sequence). V gave up 4 bases and J gave up 7 bases; unmatched junction bases: 6. The CDR3 region is CASSPTSGRAIGELFF. The CDR3 DNA reads TGTGCCAGCAGCCCGACTAGCGGGAGGGCAATCGGGGAGCTGTTTTTT. Looking up the rest from reference TRBV5-4 and TRBJ2-2 gives the full variable domain: ETGVTQSPTHLIKTRGQQVTLRCSSQSGHNTVSWYQQALGQGPQFIFQYYREEENGRGNFPPRFSGLQFPNYSSELNVNALELDDSALYLCASSPTSGRAIGELFFGEGSRLTVL.

The rearrangement joins TRBV7-3 to TRBJ1-6; weak D call: TRBD1 (6 bases). V was pared by 5 bases and J by 8 bases, with 16 bases between. Germline V lookup: CDR1 SGHTA, CDR2 FQGTGA. There are 15 residues in the CDR3. CDR3 DNA sequence: TGTGCCAGCAGCCCCGCGGGGGACACTTATTCACCCCTCCACTTT. It is translated as CASSPAGDTYSPLHF.

The sample holds a few counts of this clone. The chain combines TRBV9 with TRBJ2-2, with 8 bases that match TRBD2. The CDR3 runs 16 residues. Unmatched junction bases numbered 8, after V lost 3 bases and J lost 4 bases. Per the germline V gene, CDR1 is SGDLS and CDR2 is YYNGEE. In DNA form, the CDR3 reads TGTGCCAGCAGCGCCCTGGCGGGAGGCGGCACCGGGGAGCTGTTTTTT. It is translated as CASSALAGGGTGELFF.

V usage is TRBV18 and J usage is TRBJ1-5; a possible D gene is TRBD1 (6 bases). The CDR3 covers 13 residues. The germline V and J ends were trimmed by 6 bases and 6 bases, with 12 bases remaining between them. Germline lookup yields CDR1 KGHSH and CDR2 LQKENI. DNA for the CDR3: TGTGCCAGCTCTCAGGGGTTCGGTCAGCCCCAGCATTTT. The encoded protein is CASSQGFGQPQHF.

Of note for this clone: The junction and the germline gene differ at one end; a read error may be behind it. The rearrangement uses TRBV20-1 and TRBJ1-2; 8 bases match TRBD1. CDR3 length equals 9 residues. Germline CDR1 is DFQATT and CDR2 is SNEGSKA (reference sequence). CDR3 sequence reads: CSAEDRGVF. In DNA form, the CDR3 reads TGCAGTGCTGAAGACAGGGGTGTTTTC.

V gene TRBV5-1 combines with J gene TRBJ2-5; no clear D gene. The germline V and J ends were trimmed by 1 base and 3 bases, with 4 bases remaining between them. CDR3 length equals 12 residues. Germline V gene lookup returns CDR1 SGHRS and CDR2 YFSETQ. The CDR3 DNA reads as TGCGCCAGCAGCTTGACAGAAGAGACCCAGTACTTC. Translation: CASSLTEETQYF.

The V and J genes are TRBV7-9 and TRBJ2-3; TRBD1 matches at 7 bases. V shed 5 bases and J 2 bases; nucleotides not matched to a gene: 13. The germline V gene encodes CDR1 SEHNR and CDR2 FQNEAQ (reference sequence). The CDR3 contains 17 residues. As DNA, the CDR3 is TGTGCCAGCAGCACCCCCGGGCACAGGGGTAACACAGATACGCAGTATTTT. Translating gives CASSTPGHRGNTDTQYF. The full variable domain, in which reference TRBV7-9 and TRBJ2-3 provide the parts outside the CDR3, is DTGVSQNPRHKITKRGQNVTFRCDPISEHNRLYWYRQTLGQGPEFLTYFQNEAQLEKSRLLSDRFSAERPKGSFSTLEIQRTEQGDSAMYLCASSTPGHRGNTDTQYFGPGTRLTVL.

This chain joins TRBV28 and TRBJ2-3; D is undetermined. Germline V lookup: CDR1 MDHEN, CDR2 SYDVKM. Trimming took off 7 bases at V and 1 base at J, with 15 bases between the two ends. The CDR3 is 15 residues long. CDR3 sequence reads: CASKEGGERTDTQYF. CDR3 nucleotides: TGTGCCAGCAAGGAAGGCGGCGAGCGCACAGATACGCAGTATTTT.

The chain carries TRBV7-2 and TRBJ1-3; possibly TRBD1 for D (6 bases). Trimming pared 1 base from V and 4 bases from J, leaving 14 bases between. CDR1 and CDR2 (germline): SGHTA, FQGNSA. This CDR3 has 16 amino acids. CDR3 DNA sequence: TGTGCCAGCAGCTTAGACCCTGGACAGATGGGAAACACCATATATTTT. It is translated as CASSLDPGQMGNTIYF.

This clone was counted a single time. V is TRBV5-1 and J is TRBJ2-7; 7 nucleotides align to TRBD2. This CDR3 has 15 amino acids. Trimming at V came to 1 base and at J to 4 bases, leaving 8 bases not matched to a gene. Germline CDR1 reads SGHRS; CDR2 reads YFSETQ. As DNA, the CDR3 is TGCGCCAGCAGCTTGTTCGCGGGGACTAAATACGAGCAGTACTTC. Its protein is CASSLFAGTKYEQYF.

V is TRBV11-2 and J is TRBJ1-4; tentative D call: TRBD1 (5 bases). The V and J ends lost 3 bases and 13 bases respectively, with 15 bases between them. CDR1 and CDR2 (germline): SGHAT, FQNNGV. There are 13 residues in the CDR3. This CDR3 is CASSLGEDGVLFF. CDR3 bases: TGTGCCAGCAGCTTGGGGGAGGACGGTGTACTGTTTTTT. The full variable domain, rest sourced from reference TRBV11-2 and TRBJ1-4, is EAGVAQSPRYKIIEKRQSVAFWCNPISGHATLYWYQQILGQGPKLLIQFQNNGVVDDSQLPKDRFSAERLKGVDSTLKIQPAKLEDSAVYLCASSLGEDGVLFFGSGTQLSVL.

V is TRBV20-1 and J is TRBJ2-1; no firm D call. The CDR3 sequence is 15 residues long. V lost 3 bases and J lost 0, with 12 bases in between. From germline, CDR1 is DFQATT and CDR2 SNEGSKA (reference sequence). The chain's CDR3 is CSASPTSGSYNEQFF. The CDR3, as DNA: TGCAGTGCTAGTCCCACTTCTGGCTCCTACAATGAGCAGTTCTTC.

The chain carries TRBV6-6 and TRBJ2-3, with a weak D call TRBD1 (6 bases). Trimming pared 6 bases from V and 6 bases from J, leaving 13 bases between. Germline CDR1 MNHNY, CDR2 SVGAGI (reference sequence). The CDR3 is 13 residues long. CDR3 protein: CASRQGSLDTQYF. CDR3 nucleotide sequence: TGTGCCAGCAGACAGGGAAGTTTGGATACGCAGTATTTT.

The J gene is TRBJ2-1, the V gene TRBV10-3; 10 bases map to TRBD2. Trimming removed 3 bases from V and 7 bases from J; junction bases left unmatched: 3. CDR1 and CDR2 (germline): ENHRY, SYGVKD. The CDR3 is 14 amino acids. The CDR3 nucleotides are TGTGCCATCAGTGATCCTAGCGGGAGTAATGAGCAGTTCTTC. As protein: CAISDPSGSNEQFF.

The genes are TRBV29-1 and TRBJ2-7, with D perhaps matching TRBD1 (6 bases). The ends were cut back, 4 bases at V and 2 bases at J, with 21 bases in the middle. Germline V gene data show CDR1 as SQVTM and CDR2 as ANQGSEA. The CDR3 covers 16 residues. The CDR3 nucleotides read TGCAGCGTTGTTGGGGGCCTCTACCAAGAAGCCTACGAGCAGTACTTC. Translation gives CSVVGGLYQEAYEQYF.

The chain uses TRBV5-1 and TRBJ2-2, with TRBD2 matching 13 bases. This CDR3 region has 17 residues. Germline loops: CDR1 SGHRS, CDR2 YFSETQ. The V segment lost 4 bases and the J segment 3 bases; nucleotides outside the gene matches: 6. The CDR3 bases are TGCGCCAGCAGCCCTGGACTAGCGGGAGCCCACACCGGGGAGCTGTTTTTT. Its translation: CASSPGLAGAHTGELFF.

The chain carries TRBV5-1 and TRBJ1-1; unclear D gene. Trimming removed 0 bases from V and 0 bases from J, with 12 bases in between. This CDR3 is 16 amino acids long. Germline V gene data show CDR1 as SGHRS and CDR2 as YFSETQ. CDR3 region: CASSLGSYRVNTEAFF. For the CDR3, the DNA is TGCGCCAGCAGCTTGGGGTCTTACAGAGTGAACACTGAAGCTTTCTTT. Based on the CDR3 plus reference TRBV5-1 and TRBJ1-1, the full variable domain is KAGVTQTPRYLIKTRGQQVTLSCSPISGHRSVSWYQQTPGQGLQFLFEYFSETQRNKGNFPGRFSGRQFSNSRSEMNVSTLELGDSALYLCASSLGSYRVNTEAFFGQGTRLTVV.

The chain is built from TRBV2 and TRBJ2-3; the match to TRBD2 covers 13 bases. Trimming at V came to 4 bases and at J to 1 base, leaving 5 bases not matched to a gene. The CDR3 spans 17 residues. Germline V gene lookup returns CDR1 SNHLY and CDR2 FYNNEI. CDR3 bases: TGTGCCAGCAGTGTTTCTACTAGCGGGGGGGGCACAGATACGCAGTATTTT. Its translation is CASSVSTSGGGTDTQYF.

The rearrangement joins TRBV6-5 to TRBJ1-1; 7 bases align to TRBD1. The junction had 3 bases not matched to a gene; V was cut back by 7 bases and J by 7 bases. From germline, CDR1 is MNHEY and CDR2 SVGAGI. The CDR3 has 11 amino acids. CDR3 in amino acids: CASNRQGEAFF. The CDR3 nucleotides read TGTGCCAGCAACCGACAGGGTGAAGCTTTCTTT.

The chain has TRBV28 and TRBJ1-1; 7 nucleotides agree with TRBD1. The CDR3 has 11 residues. J was trimmed by 11 bases and V by 7 bases; bases with no gene match: 7. CDR1 is MDHEN and CDR2 is SYDVKM in the germline V gene. CDR3 DNA sequence: TGTGCCAGCATCACACAGGGGAGCGCTTTCTTT. Its translation: CASITQGSAFF.